The entry below describes one T cell receptor beta chain. From the RT-PCR reads, TCRdb called clonotypes with MiXCR, one entry per CDR3 protein. The sample comprises fewer than 550,000 distinct CDR3 sequences, around 25% of which are singletons, and 1.9% rests with the top ten. The CDR3 sequence is 16 residues long. Germline-derived CDR1 and CDR2 are MNHEY and SVGAGI. Trimming removed 2 bases from V and 8 bases from J; junction bases left unmatched: 12. The data were obtained in a study of response to subunit inactivated influenza vaccine. The sequence came from a man between 45 and 60 years old who received an inactivated influenza vaccine. The chain recombines TRBV6-5 with TRBJ2-7; 10 bases align to TRBD2. This sample comprised CD4+ T cells sorted from PBMCs, obtained around 5 days after vaccination. CDR3 loop: CASSYGGAGGPSKQYF. The CDR3 DNA reads TGTGCCAGCAGTTACGGGGGAGCGGGAGGGCCCTCGAAGCAGTACTTC.